Here is one TCR beta chain with its context. V was clipped by 0 bases and J by 3 bases; unmatched bases: 6. Germline CDR1 and CDR2: SGDLS and YYNGEE. CDR3 length: 16 residues. The authors sequenced TCR beta from blood CD8+ and CD4+ T cells. TEMRA cells were FACS-enriched, unlike CD8+ and CD4+ T cells, which were negatively isolated. This specimen comes from a study of CD8 T cells in Susac syndrome. When the RNA was reverse transcribed, random hexamers were used with an input of roughly 0.45 to 1 ug. TCRdb used MiXCR to reprocess the immunoSEQ multiplex PCR reads, holding one entry per CDR3 protein. The sample lists roughly 100,000 distinct CDR3 sequences; roughly 95% were seen once.

Sequencing was done on a sample of CD8+ T cells from PBMCs. The origin of this receptor is a human donor with Susac syndrome. This chain joins TRBV9 and TRBJ2-1, with TRBD2 identical over 7 bases. CDR3 protein: CASSVVGLADYNEQFF. In DNA, the CDR3 is TGTGCCAGCAGCGTAGTTGGGCTAGCGGACTACAATGAGCAGTTCTTC.